This T cell receptor beta chain was captured in a study of T cell repertoires in cytomegalovirus infection. Study details: Public TCR beta signatures provided an indication of both CMV infection and a matching HLA type.

Each CDR3 protein is one row after TCRdb ran MiXCR on the reads. The top ten clones hold 30% to 35% of a sample with about 190,000 distinct CDR3 sequences, approximately 28% of them seen once. CDR3 length equals 13 residues. V lost 2 bases, J lost 7 bases, and 6 bases lay in between. Germline CDR1 is SGHVS and CDR2 is FQNEAQ. This clonotype was recorded at least ten times. The sequencing input was PBMCs. This chain uses TRBV7-8 with TRBJ1-6; no clear D gene. The receptor was isolated from a human donor in good health (CMV status not recorded). Some clones in this sample may be carry-over from other donors' samples. Here the CDR3 DNA reads TGTGCCAGCAGCTTACGCGGGAATTCACCCCTCCACTTT. Translating gives CASSLRGNSPLHF.